The rows below give T cell receptor beta chains drawn from one sample of a study of read filtering for tumor transcriptome and immune sequencing. TCRdb fed the reads into MiXCR, producing one record per CDR3 protein. This sample has some 120,000 distinct CDR3 sequences, with 10% to 15% found just once. Sequencing was performed on a population of CD138-negative cells sorted from bone marrow. The receptors originated from a donor over 35 with multiple myeloma. Each CDR3 is given with its conserved first and last residue. The order of the fields is V gene, CDR3 protein.

V gene: TRBV12-3/TRBV12-4
CDR3 protein: CASSSRTGHTEAFF

V gene: TRBV2
CDR3 protein: CASAPGLAGADTQYF

V gene: TRBV20-1
CDR3 protein: CSASPGTDNYGYTF

V gene: TRBV6-1
CDR3 protein: CASIPDGYNEQFF

V gene: TRBV20-1
CDR3 protein: CSANRRERKEQFF

V gene: TRBV20-1
CDR3 protein: CSVWDTSYEQYF

V gene: TRBV5-1
CDR3 protein: CASRADDETQYF

V gene: TRBV29-1
CDR3 protein: CSVVGRERSEQFF

V gene: TRBV23-1
CDR3 protein: CASSLDRSSYNEQFF

V gene: TRBV4-1
CDR3 protein: CASLIAGVEDTQYF

V gene: TRBV2
CDR3 protein: CASSEGTSDTGELFF

V gene: TRBV18
CDR3 protein: CASPPIYGEVETQYF

V gene: TRBV5-8
CDR3 protein: CASSFPTPAGTDTQYF

V gene: TRBV27
CDR3 protein: CASRRMGTLYEQYF

V gene: TRBV19
CDR3 protein: CASSTRPQRNGQFF

V gene: TRBV20-1
CDR3 protein: CSAHGGGTARDTQYF

V gene: TRBV3-1
CDR3 protein: CASRRGNTGELFF

V gene: TRBV19
CDR3 protein: CASRRSGSGELFF

V gene: TRBV12-3/TRBV12-4
CDR3 protein: CASTPGWGHLHNEQFF

V gene: TRBV5-1
CDR3 protein: CASTLRAGDHTGELFF

V gene: TRBV7-3
CDR3 protein: CASRPGDANEQFF

V gene: TRBV4-2
CDR3 protein: CASSQERRAEDRWATSSYKQYF

V gene: TRBV5-1
CDR3 protein: CASSLWGEVGEAFF

V gene: TRBV6-6
CDR3 protein: CASRPDSYEQYF

V gene: TRBV29-1
CDR3 protein: CSVEAVQGNTQYF

V gene: TRBV7-2
CDR3 protein: CASSLGLAGGNTGELFF

V gene: TRBV7-2
CDR3 protein: CASSLALNEQFF

V gene: TRBV9
CDR3 protein: CASSPPANRGTEAFF

V gene: TRBV20-1
CDR3 protein: CSARFLEDRASYEQYF

V gene: TRBV7-2
CDR3 protein: CTSSFIQGARDEQFF

V gene: TRBV12-3/TRBV12-4
CDR3 protein: CASRQASSPYNEQFF

V gene: TRBV18
CDR3 protein: CASSPGTGDPGANVLTF

V gene: TRBV5-6
CDR3 protein: CASSLLTGELFF

V gene: TRBV6-5
CDR3 protein: CASSYPNEQFF

V gene: TRBV11-2
CDR3 protein: CASSLGSGNVNTGELFF

V gene: TRBV10-2
CDR3 protein: CASRVTGGAGYGYTF

V gene: TRBV20-1
CDR3 protein: CSARSPGHNSNQPQHF

V gene: TRBV7-9
CDR3 protein: CASSLEGGMRMDTQYF

V gene: TRBV29-1
CDR3 protein: CSVEQGSTDTQYF

V gene: TRBV7-3
CDR3 protein: CASSLGLAGLGNEQFF

V gene: TRBV11-1
CDR3 protein: CASSFPPQGGNEQFF

V gene: TRBV7-2
CDR3 protein: CASSPQSGLAGGLIDTQYF

V gene: TRBV20-1
CDR3 protein: CSAVRDPNQPQHF

V gene: TRBV6-2/TRBV6-3
CDR3 protein: CASGRGLGDRTQYF

V gene: TRBV12-3/TRBV12-4
CDR3 protein: CASSPGTGGAGELFF

V gene: TRBV6-5
CDR3 protein: CASSSSVERTVNTEAFF

V gene: TRBV7-2
CDR3 protein: CASSLVRWEASYKEQFF

V gene: TRBV19
CDR3 protein: CASSIGGNTEAFF